The sequence of this T cell receptor (beta chain) was determined in a study of T cells in Graves' hyperthyroidism and ophthalmopathy. Amplification of TCR beta CDR3 regions was performed using RNA transcripts as template. TCR CDR3 underwent first-round RT-PCR with the HTBI primer set. TCRdb re-called the multiplex PCR reads through MiXCR, storing one row per CDR3 protein. Of approximately 600,000 distinct CDR3 sequences in the sample, about 14% were seen once. This clonotype turned up a few times. CDR3 length equals 14 residues. Germline-derived CDR1 and CDR2 are SGDLS and YYNGEE. After removal of 3 bases from V and 5 bases from J, the junction contained 5 bases not matched to a gene.

The chain couples TRBV9 to TRBJ2-7; 10 nucleotides line up with TRBD1. The specimen was blood. The clonotype originates from a woman aged 25 to 39 with Graves' hyperthyroidism that later progressed to Graves' ophthalmopathy. This CDR3 is CASSGGTGEHEQYF. DNA of the CDR3: TGTGCCAGCAGCGGAGGGACAGGGGAGCACGAGCAGTACTTC.